These 20 T cell receptor beta chains share one sample of origin, sequenced in a study of T cells in narcolepsy. Sequenced by immunoSEQ multiplex PCR; TCRdb stores in-frame clones only, minus some. The profile shows around 35,000 clones, about 85% of them singletons. The sequenced sample consisted of memory (CD45RA-) CD4+ T cells from blood. The receptors were gathered from a human donor in good health.

The chain joins TRBV27 to TRBJ1-5, with D possibly TRBD1 on 6 matching bases. CDR3 length: 16 amino acids. In germline, CDR1 is MNHEY, CDR2 SMNVEV (reference sequence). Trimming cost V 3 bases and J 2 bases, with 14 bases left between them. The CDR3 loop is CASSFTMGAGNQPQHF. Here the CDR3 DNA reads TGTGCCAGCAGTTTTACTATGGGGGCCGGCAATCAGCCCCAGCATTTT.

The chain joins TRBV6-6 to TRBJ2-2; no clear D. CDR1 is MNHNY, CDR2 SVGAGI, per germline (reference sequence). There are 13 residues in the CDR3. V was pared by 2 bases and J by 8 bases, with 9 bases between. CDR3 in DNA: TGTGCCAGCAGTTACCCGTTCGGTGGGGAGCTGTTTTTT. Residues: CASSYPFGGELFF.

This clone occurred a few times. The junction differs from germline at one of its ends, possibly a read error. The J gene is TRBJ2-1, the V gene TRBV2, with 10 bases matching TRBD2. Germline values: CDR1 SNHLY, CDR2 FYNNEI. The CDR3 is made up of 14 amino acids. The DNA of the CDR3 is TGTGCCACCCTACGGACTAGCGGTTACAATGATCAGTTCTTC. Its translation: CATLRTSGYNDQFF.

The gene calls are TRBV10-1 and TRBJ2-7; 9 bases map to TRBD2. The CDR3 has 14 amino acids. The V segment lost 4 bases and the J segment 6 bases; nucleotides outside the gene matches: 7. Germline V gene lookup returns CDR1 WNHNN and CDR2 SYGVQD (reference sequence). CDR3 amino acids: CASSVSGSDSEQYF. Here the CDR3 DNA reads TGCGCCAGCAGTGTTAGCGGGAGTGACTCCGAGCAGTACTTC.

The V call is TRBV27, the J call TRBJ1-2, with 8 bases lining up with TRBD1. The CDR3 is made up of 14 amino acids. Trimming removed 3 bases from V and 0 bases from J; junction bases left unmatched: 0. CDR1 and CDR2 from the germline V gene are MNHEY and SMNVEV (reference sequence). The chain's CDR3 is CASSLTGANYGYTF. In DNA, the CDR3 is TGTGCCAGCAGTTTGACAGGGGCTAACTATGGCTACACCTTC.

This clone came up a few times. V gene TRBV7-9 combines with J gene TRBJ2-7; D ambiguous. The V gene's germline CDR1 is SEHNR and CDR2 FQNEAQ (reference sequence). The CDR3 is 12 residues long. The V end was cut by 5 bases, the J end by 7 bases, with 12 bases between. In nucleotides, the CDR3 is TGTGCCAGCAGCCTGGCCTCCGGTGAGCAGTACTTC. Amino acid sequence: CASSLASGEQYF.

V usage is TRBV7-2 and J usage is TRBJ1-4; D ambiguous. Germline loops: CDR1 SGHTA, CDR2 FQGNSA. This CDR3 has 16 residues. Between the trimmed V and J ends, which lost 2 bases and 5 bases, there was a span of 15 bases. As DNA, the CDR3 is TGTGCCAGCAGCTTAATAGGGCTAGTTACAAATGAAAAACTGTTTTTT. This encodes CASSLIGLVTNEKLFF.

The chain joins TRBV6-6 to TRBJ2-7, with D possibly matching TRBD2 (5 bases). Germline assignment: CDR1 MNHNY and CDR2 SVGAGI (reference sequence). The CDR3 is made up of 14 amino acids. V shed 4 bases and J shed 0 bases, with 10 bases lying between them. The CDR3 loop reads CASSFSVFSYEQYF. The CDR3 DNA sequence: TGTGCCAGCAGTTTTAGCGTATTCTCCTACGAGCAGTACTTC.

The chain couples TRBV4-3 to TRBJ2-6, with D tentatively TRBD1 or TRBD2 (5 bases each). V was cut by 1 base and J by 1 base, with 5 bases left in between. CDR3 length: 15 amino acids. The germline CDR1 and CDR2 sequences are LGHNA and YSLEER. The CDR3 sequence is CASSQGGSGANVLTF. CDR3 sequence (DNA): TGCGCCAGCAGCCAAGGGGGGTCTGGGGCCAACGTCCTGACTTTC.

The J gene is TRBJ1-1, the V gene TRBV5-4; possible D gene TRBD1, 6 bases. CDR1 is SGHNT and CDR2 is YYREEE in the germline V gene (reference sequence). The CDR3 is made up of 14 amino acids. V dropped 5 bases and J dropped 0 bases, with 11 bases sitting between them. The CDR3 loop is CASSAGAMNTEAFF. DNA of the CDR3: TGTGCCAGCAGTGCAGGGGCTATGAACACTGAAGCTTTCTTT.

The rearrangement links TRBV7-9 to TRBJ1-1, with D possibly TRBD1 on 5 matching bases. The CDR3 totals 13 residues. Germline lookup yields CDR1 SEHNR and CDR2 FQNEAQ (reference sequence). V lost 3 bases, J lost 4 bases, and 9 bases lay in between. CDR3: CASSFQGFTEAFF. In DNA, the CDR3 is TGTGCCAGCAGCTTCCAGGGTTTCACTGAAGCTTTCTTT.

V and J are TRBV5-4 and TRBJ2-5; no reliable D call. V lost 2 bases and J 0 bases, leaving 8 bases between the germline ends. Germline assignment: CDR1 SGHNT and CDR2 YYREEE (reference sequence). This CDR3 region has 14 residues. In nucleotides, the CDR3 is TGTGCCAGCAGCTTTCCCCTAGACCAAGAGACCCAGTACTTC. Its translation is CASSFPLDQETQYF.

The chain recombines TRBV10-1 with TRBJ1-4; D uncertain. Germline loops: CDR1 WNHNN, CDR2 SYGVQD (reference sequence). The V and J ends lost 4 bases and 6 bases respectively, with 12 bases between them. CDR3 length equals 14 residues. The CDR3 sequence is CASSVQGRDEKLFF. CDR3 in DNA: TGCGCCAGCAGTGTACAAGGGCGGGATGAAAAACTGTTTTTT.

The chain recombines TRBV2 with TRBJ2-7, with 7 bases lining up with TRBD2. The CDR3 spans 14 residues. Trimming removed 1 base from V and 3 bases from J; junction bases left unmatched: 3. Germline lookup yields CDR1 SNHLY and CDR2 FYNNEI. CDR3 nucleotide sequence: TGTGCCAGCAGTGAAGGGACTAGGGGCTACGAGCAGTACTTC. It encodes CASSEGTRGYEQYF.

The chain links TRBV4-2 to TRBJ1-2; D remains ambiguous. The CDR3 runs 13 residues. Trimming cost V 0 bases and J 8 bases, with 10 bases left between them. CDR1 is LGHNA, CDR2 YNFKEQ, per germline. CDR3 loop: CASSQDGRQGYTF. CDR3 coding DNA: TGTGCCAGCAGCCAAGATGGCCGTCAGGGCTACACCTTC.

The rearrangement joins TRBV11-2 to TRBJ1-3; perhaps TRBD1 as D (5 bases). V gave up 0 bases and J gave up 0 bases, with 6 bases separating them. The germline V gene encodes CDR1 SGHAT and CDR2 FQNNGV. The CDR3 sequence is 15 residues long. DNA of the CDR3: TGTGCCAGCAGCTTAGACAGGGCCTCTGGAAACACCATATATTTT. This codes for CASSLDRASGNTIYF.

This clone showed up just a few times. This chain links TRBV21-1 with TRBJ2-7; whether TRBD1, the table's D call, matches the DNA was not checked. TRBV21-1 is a pseudogene locus. The CDR3 runs to 15 residues. The CDR3 DNA reads TGTGCCAGGTACGACCGCGGACAGGTATGCGACGAGCAGTACTTC. It codes for CARYDRGQVCDEQYF.

The genes are TRBV11-3 and TRBJ2-1, with TRBD2 matching over 9 bases. The ends lost 1 base at V and 9 bases at J; junction bases unmatched: 7. There are 15 residues in the CDR3. The V gene's germline CDR1 is SGHNT and CDR2 YENEEA. The CDR3 nucleotides are TGTGCCAGCAGCTTAGTAAGCGGGGGGCGAGGTGAGCAGTTCTTC. Translation gives CASSLVSGGRGEQFF.

This chain links TRBV30 with TRBJ2-1; D not certain. Deletions cut 1 base from V and 5 bases from J, with 9 bases between. This CDR3 region has 13 residues. CDR1 GTSNPN and CDR2 SVGIG come from the germline V gene (reference sequence). CDR3 loop: CAWSDYYNNEQFF. CDR3 in DNA: TGTGCCTGGAGTGACTACTACAACAATGAGCAGTTCTTC.

The chain links TRBV11-2 to TRBJ1-2; D not certain. Deletions cut 1 base from V and 8 bases from J, with 11 bases between. Germline loops: CDR1 SGHAT, CDR2 FQNNGV. The CDR3 contains 13 residues. CDR3 amino acids: CASSLVRGRGYTF. CDR3 sequence (DNA): TGTGCCAGCAGCTTAGTACGAGGGAGAGGCTACACCTTC.